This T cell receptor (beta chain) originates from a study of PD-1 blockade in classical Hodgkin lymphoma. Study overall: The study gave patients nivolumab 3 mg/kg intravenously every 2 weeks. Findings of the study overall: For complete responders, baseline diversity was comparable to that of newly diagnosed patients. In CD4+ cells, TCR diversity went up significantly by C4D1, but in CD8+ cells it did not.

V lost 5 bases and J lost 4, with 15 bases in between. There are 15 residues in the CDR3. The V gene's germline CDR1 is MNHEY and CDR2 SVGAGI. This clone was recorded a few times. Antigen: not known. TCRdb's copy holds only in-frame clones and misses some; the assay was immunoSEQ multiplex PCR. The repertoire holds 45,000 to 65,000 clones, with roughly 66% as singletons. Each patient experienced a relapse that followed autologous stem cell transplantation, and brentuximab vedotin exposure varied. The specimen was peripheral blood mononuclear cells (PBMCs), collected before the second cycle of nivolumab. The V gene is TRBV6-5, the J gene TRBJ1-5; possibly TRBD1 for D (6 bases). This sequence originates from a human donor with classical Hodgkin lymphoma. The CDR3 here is CASSGGQGPNQPQHF. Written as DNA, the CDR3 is TGTGCCAGCAGTGGGGGGCAGGGGCCAAATCAGCCCCAGCATTTT.